Detailed here is one T cell receptor (beta chain). These data originate in a study of cytomegalovirus exposure and HLA in healthy donors. Primers for the PCR totalled 60 Vbeta and 13 Jbeta. Measured with immunoSEQ multiplex PCR; TCRdb has only the in-frame clones, and not every one. The repertoire consists of under 150,000 clones, with 60% to 80% occurring once and the leading ten covering approximately 5%. This sequence was found in a woman in her 30s in good health and CMV-seropositive. The specimen was PBMCs.

The DNA of the CDR3 is TGTGCCAGCTCACCTTTTTTGGGTACTAGCGGGGGAAATGAGCAGTTCTTC. Protein product: CASSPFLGTSGGNEQFF. The chain links TRBV18 to TRBJ2-1, with 11 bases fitting TRBD2. The CDR3 runs to 17 residues. V shed 3 bases, J shed 7 bases, and the junction held 11 bases outside the gene matches. Germline V lookup: CDR1 KGHSH, CDR2 LQKENI.